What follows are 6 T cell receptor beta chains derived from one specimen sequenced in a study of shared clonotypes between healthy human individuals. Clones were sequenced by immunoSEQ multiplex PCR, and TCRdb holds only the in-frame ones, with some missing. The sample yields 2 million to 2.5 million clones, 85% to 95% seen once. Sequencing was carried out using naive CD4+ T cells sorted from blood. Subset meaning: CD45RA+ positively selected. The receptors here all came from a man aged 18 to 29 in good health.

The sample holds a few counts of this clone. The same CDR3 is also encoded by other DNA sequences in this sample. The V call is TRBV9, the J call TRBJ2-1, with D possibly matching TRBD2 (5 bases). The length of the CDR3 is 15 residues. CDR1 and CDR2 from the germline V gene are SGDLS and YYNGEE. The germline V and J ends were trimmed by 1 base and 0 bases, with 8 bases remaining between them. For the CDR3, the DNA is TGTGCCAGCAGCGTAAGTGGGAGCTCCTACAATGAGCAGTTCTTC. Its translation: CASSVSGSSYNEQFF.

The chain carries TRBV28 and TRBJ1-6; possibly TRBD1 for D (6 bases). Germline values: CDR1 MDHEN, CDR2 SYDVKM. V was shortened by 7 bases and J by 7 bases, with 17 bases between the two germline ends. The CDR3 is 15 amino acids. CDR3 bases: TGTGCCAGCATATTCAGGGGAAGACCGAATTCACCCCTCCACTTT. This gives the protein CASIFRGRPNSPLHF.

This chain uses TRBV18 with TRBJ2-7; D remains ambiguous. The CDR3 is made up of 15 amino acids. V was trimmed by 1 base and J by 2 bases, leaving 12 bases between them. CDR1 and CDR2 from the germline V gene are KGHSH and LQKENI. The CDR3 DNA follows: TGTGCCAGCTCACCACTTCGGATACCGACCTACGAGCAGTACTTC. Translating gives CASSPLRIPTYEQYF.

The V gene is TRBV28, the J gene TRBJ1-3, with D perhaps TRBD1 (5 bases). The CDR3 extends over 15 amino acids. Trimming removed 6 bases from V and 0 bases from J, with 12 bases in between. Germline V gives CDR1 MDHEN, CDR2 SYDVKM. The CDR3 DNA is TGTGCCAGCAGGGGGCAGGGATTCTCTGGAAACACCATATATTTT. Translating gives CASRGQGFSGNTIYF.

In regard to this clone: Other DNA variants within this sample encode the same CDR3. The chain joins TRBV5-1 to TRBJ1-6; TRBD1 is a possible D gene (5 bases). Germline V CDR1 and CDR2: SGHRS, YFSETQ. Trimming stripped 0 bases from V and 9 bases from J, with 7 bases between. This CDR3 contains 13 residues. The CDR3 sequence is CASSLAGRSPLHF. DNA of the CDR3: TGCGCCAGCAGCTTGGCAGGGCGTTCACCCCTCCACTTT. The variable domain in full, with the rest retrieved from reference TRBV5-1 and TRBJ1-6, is KAGVTQTPRYLIKTRGQQVTLSCSPISGHRSVSWYQQTPGQGLQFLFEYFSETQRNKGNFPGRFSGRQFSNSRSEMNVSTLELGDSALYLCASSLAGRSPLHFGNGTRLTVT.

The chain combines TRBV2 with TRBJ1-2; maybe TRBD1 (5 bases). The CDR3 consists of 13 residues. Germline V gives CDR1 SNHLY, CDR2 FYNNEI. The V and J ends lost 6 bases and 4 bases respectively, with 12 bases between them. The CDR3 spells CASRGEAVYGYTF. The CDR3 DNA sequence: TGTGCCAGCAGGGGGGAAGCGGTCTATGGCTACACCTTC.